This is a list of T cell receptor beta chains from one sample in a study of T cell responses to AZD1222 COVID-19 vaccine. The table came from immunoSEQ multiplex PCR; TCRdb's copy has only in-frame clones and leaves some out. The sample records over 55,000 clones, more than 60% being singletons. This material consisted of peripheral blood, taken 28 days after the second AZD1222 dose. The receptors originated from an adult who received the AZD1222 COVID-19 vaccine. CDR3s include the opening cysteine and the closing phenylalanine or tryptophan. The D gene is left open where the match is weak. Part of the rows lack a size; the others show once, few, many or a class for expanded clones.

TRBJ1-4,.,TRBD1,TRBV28,CASSFVGQGNEKLFF,TGTGCCAGCAGTTTCGTGGGACAGGGCAATGAAAAACTGTTTTTT
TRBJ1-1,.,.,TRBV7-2,CASSPGPGNTEAFF,TGTGCCAGCAGCCCGGGCCCTGGGAACACTGAAGCTTTCTTT
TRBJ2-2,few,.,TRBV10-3,CAISEQPYTGELFF,TGTGCCATCAGTGAGCAGCCCTACACCGGGGAGCTGTTTTTT
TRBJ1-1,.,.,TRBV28,CASKLIYNTEAFF,TGTGCCAGCAAGCTTATTTATAACACTGAAGCTTTCTTT
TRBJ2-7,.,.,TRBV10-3,CAISESPGASYEQYF,TGTGCCATCAGTGAGTCGCCAGGGGCGTCCTACGAGCAGTACTTC
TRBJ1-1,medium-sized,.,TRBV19,CASSLGLNTEAFF,TGTGCCAGTAGTCTCGGATTGAACACTGAAGCTTTCTTT
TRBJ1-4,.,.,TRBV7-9,CASSLSWGEKLFF,TGTGCCAGCAGCCTTTCCTGGGGTGAAAAACTGTTTTTT
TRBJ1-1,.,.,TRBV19,CASTHGTGVPEAFF,TGTGCCAGTACCCACGGGACGGGCGTCCCTGAAGCTTTCTTT
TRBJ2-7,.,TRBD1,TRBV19,CASSIATGTGGAYEQYF,TGTGCCAGTAGTATCGCAACCGGGACAGGGGGCGCGTACGAGCAGTACTTC
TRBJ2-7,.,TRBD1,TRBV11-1,CASRSGTGGDEQYF,TGTGCCAGCAGGTCGGGGACAGGGGGCGACGAGCAGTACTTC
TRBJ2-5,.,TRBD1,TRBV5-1,CASSLALTTGSQETQYF,TGCGCCAGCAGCTTGGCCCTAACGACAGGGTCCCAAGAGACCCAGTACTTC
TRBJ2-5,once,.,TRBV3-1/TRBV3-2,CASSQGDETQYF,TGTGCCAGCAGCCAAGGTGATGAGACCCAGTACTTC
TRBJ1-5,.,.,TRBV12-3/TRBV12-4,CASREGPNQPQHF,TGTGCCAGCAGGGAGGGCCCCAATCAGCCCCAGCATTTT
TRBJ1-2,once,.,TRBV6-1,CASSASTGSKGYGYTF,TGTGCCAGCAGTGCCTCGACAGGCTCAAAGGGCTATGGCTACACCTTC
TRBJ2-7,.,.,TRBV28,CASSFPGSSYEQYF,TGTGCCAGCAGTTTCCCCGGCAGCTCCTACGAGCAGTACTTC
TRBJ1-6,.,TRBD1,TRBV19,CASSIQGGYSTSPLHF,TGTGCCAGTAGTATACAAGGGGGCTATTCAACTTCACCCCTCCACTTT
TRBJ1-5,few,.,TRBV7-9,CASSLDNQPQHF,TGTGCCAGCAGCTTAGACAATCAGCCCCAGCATTTT
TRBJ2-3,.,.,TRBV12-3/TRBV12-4,CASSLLVTDTQYF,TGTGCCAGCAGTTTGTTAGTAACAGATACGCAGTATTTT
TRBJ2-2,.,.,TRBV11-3,CASSPSSGELFF,TGTGCCAGCAGCCCCAGTTCGGGGGAGCTGTTTTTT
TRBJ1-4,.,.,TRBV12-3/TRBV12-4,CASSLGQRNRMFF,TGTGCCAGCAGTTTGGGTCAACGTAATAGGATGTTTTTT
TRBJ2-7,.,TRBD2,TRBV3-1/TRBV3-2,CASSLTSIVHEQYF,TGTGCCAGCAGTCTGACTAGCATCGTCCACGAGCAGTACTTC
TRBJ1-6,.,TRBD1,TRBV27,CASSNDREGPLHF,TGTGCCAGCAGCAACGACAGGGAAGGACCCCTCCACTTT
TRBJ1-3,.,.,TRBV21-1,CASTTRGGSCTIYF,TGTGCCAGCACCACTAGAGGGGGAAGTTGCACCATATATTTT
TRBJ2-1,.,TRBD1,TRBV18,CASSLGQESYNEQFF,TGTGCCAGCTCACTCGGACAGGAATCCTACAATGAGCAGTTCTTC
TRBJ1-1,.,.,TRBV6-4,CASSPWGLLNTEAFF,TGTGCCAGCAGTCCCTGGGGGCTGTTGAACACTGAAGCTTTCTTT
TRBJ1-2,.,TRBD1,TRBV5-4,CASSPGGSQINYGYTF,TGTGCCAGCAGCCCAGGGGGATCACAAATTAACTATGGCTACACCTTC
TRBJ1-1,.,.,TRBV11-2,CASSLAYTEAFF,TGTGCCAGCAGCTTGGCTTACACTGAAGCTTTCTTT
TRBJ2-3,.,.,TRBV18,CASSPGPNLRTDTQYF,TGTGCCAGCTCACCCGGACCAAACCTGCGCACAGATACGCAGTATTTT
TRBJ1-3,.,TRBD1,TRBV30,CAWSPGTASSGNTIYF,TGTGCCTGGAGTCCCGGGACAGCATCCTCTGGAAACACCATATATTTT
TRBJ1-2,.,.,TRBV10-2,CASTLGGEGYTF,TGCGCCAGCACTTTAGGAGGCGAGGGCTACACCTTC
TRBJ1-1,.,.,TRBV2,CASSESRWGAEAFF,TGTGCCAGCAGTGAGTCTAGATGGGGGGCTGAAGCTTTCTTT
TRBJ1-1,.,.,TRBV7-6,CASSPRGGRSGNTEAFF,TGTGCCAGCAGCCCCCGCGGAGGGCGGTCAGGGAACACTGAAGCTTTCTTT
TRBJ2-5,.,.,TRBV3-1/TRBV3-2,CASSKGLPGRQETQYF,TGTGCCAGCAGCAAAGGGTTGCCGGGGCGGCAAGAGACCCAGTACTTC
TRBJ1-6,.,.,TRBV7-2,CASSLARQDNSPLHF,TGTGCCAGCAGCTTAGCGCGGCAGGACAATTCACCCCTCCACTTT
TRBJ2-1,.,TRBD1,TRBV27,CASSKPAGTGAYNEQFF,TGTGCCAGCAGTAAACCTGCCGGGACAGGAGCATACAATGAGCAGTTCTTC
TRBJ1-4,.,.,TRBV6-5,CAHLTATNEKLFF,TGTGCCCACTTGACGGCAACTAATGAAAAACTGTTTTTT
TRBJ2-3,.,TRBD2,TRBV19,CASKKLAGDRVTSTDTQYF,TGTGCCAGTAAAAAACTAGCGGGGGACCGAGTAACTAGCACAGATACGCAGTATTTT
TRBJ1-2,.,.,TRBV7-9,CASSLAVVNYGYTF,TGTGCCAGCAGCTTAGCGGTAGTGAACTATGGCTACACCTTC
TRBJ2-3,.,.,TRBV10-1,CASSERVTRSTDTQYF,TGCGCCAGCAGTGAGAGGGTGACTCGCAGCACAGATACGCAGTATTTT
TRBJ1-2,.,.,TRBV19,CASRGQEGGYTF,TGTGCCAGTAGAGGCCAGGAGGGTGGCTACACCTTC
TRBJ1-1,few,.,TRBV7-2,CASSRSTEAFF,TGTGCCAGCAGCCGGAGCACTGAAGCTTTCTTT